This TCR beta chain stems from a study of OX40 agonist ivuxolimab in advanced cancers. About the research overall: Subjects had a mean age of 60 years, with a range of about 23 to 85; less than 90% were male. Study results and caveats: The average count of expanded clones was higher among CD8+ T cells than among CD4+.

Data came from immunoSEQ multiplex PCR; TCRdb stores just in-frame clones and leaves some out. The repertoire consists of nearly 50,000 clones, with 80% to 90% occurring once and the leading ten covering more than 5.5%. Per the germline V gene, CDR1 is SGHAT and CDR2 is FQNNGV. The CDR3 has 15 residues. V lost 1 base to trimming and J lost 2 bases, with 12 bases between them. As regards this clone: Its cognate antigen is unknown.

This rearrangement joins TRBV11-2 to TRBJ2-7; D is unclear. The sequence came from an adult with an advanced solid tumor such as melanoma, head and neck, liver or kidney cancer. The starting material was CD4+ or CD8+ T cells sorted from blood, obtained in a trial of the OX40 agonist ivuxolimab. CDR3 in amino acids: CASSLALPSTYEQYF. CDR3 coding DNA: TGTGCCAGCAGCTTAGCGCTTCCTTCAACCTACGAGCAGTACTTC.